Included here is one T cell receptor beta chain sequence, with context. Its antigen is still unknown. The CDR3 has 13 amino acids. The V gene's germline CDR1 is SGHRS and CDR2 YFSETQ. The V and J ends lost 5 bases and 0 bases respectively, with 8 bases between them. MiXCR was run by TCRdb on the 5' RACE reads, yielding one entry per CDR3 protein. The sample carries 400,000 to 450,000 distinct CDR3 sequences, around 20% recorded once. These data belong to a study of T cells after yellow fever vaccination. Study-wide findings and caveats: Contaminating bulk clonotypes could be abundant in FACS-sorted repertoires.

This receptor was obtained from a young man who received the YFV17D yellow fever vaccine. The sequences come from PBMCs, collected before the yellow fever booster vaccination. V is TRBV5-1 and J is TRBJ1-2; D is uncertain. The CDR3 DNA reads TGCGCCAGCAGTAGGGAATCTAACTATGGCTACACCTTC. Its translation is CASSRESNYGYTF. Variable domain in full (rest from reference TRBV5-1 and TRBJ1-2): KAGVTQTPRYLIKTRGQQVTLSCSPISGHRSVSWYQQTPGQGLQFLFEYFSETQRNKGNFPGRFSGRQFSNSRSEMNVSTLELGDSALYLCASSRESNYGYTFGSGTRLTVV.